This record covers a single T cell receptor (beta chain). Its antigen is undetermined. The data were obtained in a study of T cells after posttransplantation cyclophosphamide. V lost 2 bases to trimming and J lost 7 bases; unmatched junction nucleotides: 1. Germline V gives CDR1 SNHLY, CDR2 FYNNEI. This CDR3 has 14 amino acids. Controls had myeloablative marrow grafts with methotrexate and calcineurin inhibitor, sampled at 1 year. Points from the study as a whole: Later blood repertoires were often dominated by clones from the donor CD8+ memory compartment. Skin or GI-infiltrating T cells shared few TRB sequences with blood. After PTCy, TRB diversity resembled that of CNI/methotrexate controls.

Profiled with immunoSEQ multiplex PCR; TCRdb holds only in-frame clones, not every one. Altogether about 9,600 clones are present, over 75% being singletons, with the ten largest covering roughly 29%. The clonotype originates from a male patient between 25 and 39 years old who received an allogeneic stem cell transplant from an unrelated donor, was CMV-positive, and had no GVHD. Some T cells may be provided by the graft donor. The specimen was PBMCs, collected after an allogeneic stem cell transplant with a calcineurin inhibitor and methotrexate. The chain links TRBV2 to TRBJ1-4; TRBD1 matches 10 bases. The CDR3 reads CASSEWDRGEKLFF. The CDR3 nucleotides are TGTGCCAGCAGTGAATGGGACAGGGGTGAAAAACTGTTTTTT.